A selection of T cell receptor beta chains follows, all from one sample in a study of T cell responses to AZD1222 COVID-19 vaccine. The table came from immunoSEQ multiplex PCR; TCRdb's copy has only in-frame clones and leaves some out. The repertoire holds under 150,000 clones, with about 91% as singletons. Specimen: peripheral blood, collected 28 days after the second AZD1222 dose. These receptors all stem from an adult who received the AZD1222 COVID-19 vaccine. Each CDR3 is given with its conserved first and last residue. Each record gives: V gene, CDR3 length, D gene, clone size, J gene, CDR3 DNA, CDR3 protein. D genes are given only for firm matches. Clone size is stated in some rows and not others, as once, few, many or a class when expanded.

v_call: TRBV7-9; cdr3_length: 14; d_call: NA; clone_size: NA; j_call: TRBJ2-1; cdr3_nt: TGTGCCAGCAGCTTTAGTCCTGGGGACAATGAGCAGTTCTTC; cdr3_aa: CASSFSPGDNEQFF
v_call: TRBV19; cdr3_length: 14; d_call: NA; clone_size: NA; j_call: TRBJ2-7; cdr3_nt: TGTGCCAGTAGTTCCCGGGACTCTCCCTACGAGCAGTACTTC; cdr3_aa: CASSSRDSPYEQYF
v_call: TRBV6-1; cdr3_length: 14; d_call: NA; clone_size: NA; j_call: TRBJ1-5; cdr3_nt: TGTGCCAGCAGGGAAGCCTCTGATAATCAGCCCCAGCATTTT; cdr3_aa: CASREASDNQPQHF
v_call: TRBV6-2/TRBV6-3; cdr3_length: 16; d_call: TRBD2; clone_size: NA; j_call: TRBJ2-2; cdr3_nt: TGTGCCAGCAGCTGGACTAGCGGGAGGGTGACCGGGGAGCTGTTTTTT; cdr3_aa: CASSWTSGRVTGELFF
v_call: TRBV28; cdr3_length: 14; d_call: NA; clone_size: NA; j_call: TRBJ1-5; cdr3_nt: TGTGCCAGCAGTTTATGGGGTAGCAATCAGCCCCAGCATTTT; cdr3_aa: CASSLWGSNQPQHF
v_call: TRBV28; cdr3_length: 19; d_call: NA; clone_size: NA; j_call: TRBJ1-6; cdr3_nt: TGTGCCAGCAGTTTAGGAGGCAATGGTCCGGTATCTCATAATTCACCCCTCCACTTT; cdr3_aa: CASSLGGNGPVSHNSPLHF
v_call: TRBV25-1; cdr3_length: 15; d_call: NA; clone_size: NA; j_call: TRBJ2-3; cdr3_nt: TGTGCCAGCAGTGAATATAACCGACCCACAGATACGCAGTATTTT; cdr3_aa: CASSEYNRPTDTQYF
v_call: TRBV4-3; cdr3_length: 14; d_call: NA; clone_size: once; j_call: TRBJ1-1; cdr3_nt: TGCGCCAGCAGCCAAACTGGGGGGGACACTGAAGCTTTCTTT; cdr3_aa: CASSQTGGDTEAFF
v_call: TRBV5-5; cdr3_length: 16; d_call: TRBD1; clone_size: NA; j_call: TRBJ2-2; cdr3_nt: TGTGCCAGCAGTTCAACAGGGGGAGTAGGGACCGGGGAGCTGTTTTTT; cdr3_aa: CASSSTGGVGTGELFF
v_call: TRBV11-1; cdr3_length: 16; d_call: TRBD1; clone_size: NA; j_call: TRBJ2-7; cdr3_nt: TGTGCCAGCAGCTGGGGACAGGGGATTCTAAACTACGAGCAGTACTTC; cdr3_aa: CASSWGQGILNYEQYF
v_call: TRBV4-2; cdr3_length: 19; d_call: NA; clone_size: NA; j_call: TRBJ1-1; cdr3_nt: TGTGCCAGCAGCCAAGACCCATACCGTGTCCAGGGGAGAGGACTTGAAGCTTTCTTT; cdr3_aa: CASSQDPYRVQGRGLEAFF
v_call: TRBV2; cdr3_length: 15; d_call: NA; clone_size: NA; j_call: TRBJ2-5; cdr3_nt: TGTGCCAGCAGTGAAGAGGGGGGGGCAGGAGAGACCCAGTACTTC; cdr3_aa: CASSEEGGAGETQYF
v_call: TRBV19; cdr3_length: 14; d_call: NA; clone_size: once; j_call: TRBJ2-7; cdr3_nt: TGTGCCAGTAGTGCCTCGGACAGAGGTCCCGAGCAGTACTTC; cdr3_aa: CASSASDRGPEQYF
v_call: TRBV28; cdr3_length: 11; d_call: NA; clone_size: NA; j_call: TRBJ1-2; cdr3_nt: TGTGCCAGCAACGGACAGTATGGCTACACCTTC; cdr3_aa: CASNGQYGYTF
v_call: TRBV20-1; cdr3_length: 14; d_call: NA; clone_size: NA; j_call: TRBJ1-2; cdr3_nt: TGCAGTGCTAGTGATCAGGGAGGGAACTATGGCTACACCTTC; cdr3_aa: CSASDQGGNYGYTF
v_call: TRBV25-1; cdr3_length: 16; d_call: NA; clone_size: NA; j_call: TRBJ2-7; cdr3_nt: TGTGCCAGCAGCGCCTTCACAGGGCCCACGTCCTACGAGCAGTACTTC; cdr3_aa: CASSAFTGPTSYEQYF
v_call: TRBV5-4; cdr3_length: 17; d_call: TRBD1; clone_size: NA; j_call: TRBJ2-6; cdr3_nt: TGTGCCAGCAGCCCCGGACAGGGGTTGGCTGGGGCCAACGTCCTGACTTTC; cdr3_aa: CASSPGQGLAGANVLTF
v_call: TRBV4-2; cdr3_length: 16; d_call: TRBD2; clone_size: once; j_call: TRBJ2-2; cdr3_nt: TGTGCCAGCAGCCAAGGGGAGCGGGGTGGCACCGGGGAGCTGTTTTTT; cdr3_aa: CASSQGERGGTGELFF
v_call: TRBV19; cdr3_length: 16; d_call: TRBD2; clone_size: NA; j_call: TRBJ2-1; cdr3_nt: TGTGCCAGTAGTCCGACCGGGACTAGCGGGAGCGATGAGCAGTTCTTC; cdr3_aa: CASSPTGTSGSDEQFF
v_call: TRBV30; cdr3_length: 13; d_call: NA; clone_size: NA; j_call: TRBJ1-2; cdr3_nt: TGTGCCTGGAGTCTAGAAAGGGTGTATGGCTACACCTTC; cdr3_aa: CAWSLERVYGYTF
v_call: TRBV15; cdr3_length: 14; d_call: NA; clone_size: few; j_call: TRBJ1-5; cdr3_nt: TGTGCCACCAGCAGAGTCCCCGGGGATCAGCCCCAGCATTTT; cdr3_aa: CATSRVPGDQPQHF
v_call: TRBV5-4; cdr3_length: 16; d_call: NA; clone_size: NA; j_call: TRBJ2-7; cdr3_nt: TGTGCCAGCAGCTCAAAACAGGGTTCGGAATCTCACGAGCAGTACTTC; cdr3_aa: CASSSKQGSESHEQYF
v_call: TRBV6-5; cdr3_length: 15; d_call: TRBD2; clone_size: NA; j_call: TRBJ2-1; cdr3_nt: TGTGCCAGCAGGGATAGCGGGAGGATTGACGATGAGCAGTTCTTC; cdr3_aa: CASRDSGRIDDEQFF
v_call: TRBV11-2; cdr3_length: 11; d_call: NA; clone_size: NA; j_call: TRBJ2-7; cdr3_nt: TGTGCCAGCAGCTTAGGTCGTGAGCAGTACTTC; cdr3_aa: CASSLGREQYF
v_call: TRBV19; cdr3_length: 16; d_call: TRBD1; clone_size: NA; j_call: TRBJ2-5; cdr3_nt: TGTGCCAGTAGTAGCGTGAGGGACAGGGGTCAAGAGACCCAGTACTTC; cdr3_aa: CASSSVRDRGQETQYF
v_call: TRBV9; cdr3_length: 13; d_call: NA; clone_size: NA; j_call: TRBJ1-1; cdr3_nt: TGTGCCAGCAGATCAGAGGGGTCCACTGAAGCTTTCTTT; cdr3_aa: CASRSEGSTEAFF
v_call: TRBV12-3/TRBV12-4; cdr3_length: 13; d_call: NA; clone_size: once; j_call: TRBJ1-2; cdr3_nt: TGTGCCAGCAGCTTCACCTCTATTATAGGCTACACCTTC; cdr3_aa: CASSFTSIIGYTF
v_call: TRBV19; cdr3_length: 15; d_call: NA; clone_size: NA; j_call: TRBJ1-1; cdr3_nt: TGTGCCAGTAACCTTTCCGGACAGATGAACACTGAAGCTTTCTTT; cdr3_aa: CASNLSGQMNTEAFF
v_call: TRBV6-2/TRBV6-3; cdr3_length: 13; d_call: NA; clone_size: NA; j_call: TRBJ2-7; cdr3_nt: TGTGCCAGCAGTTACAGAGGTAGCCACGAGCAGTACTTC; cdr3_aa: CASSYRGSHEQYF
v_call: TRBV19; cdr3_length: 16; d_call: TRBD1; clone_size: NA; j_call: TRBJ1-2; cdr3_nt: TGTGCCAGTAGTATGTGGGACAGGGTGTCTGACTATGGCTACACCTTC; cdr3_aa: CASSMWDRVSDYGYTF
v_call: TRBV19; cdr3_length: 16; d_call: NA; clone_size: NA; j_call: TRBJ1-2; cdr3_nt: TGTGCCAGCAGAGTCACGTCCAGGGGTTCGGGCTATGGCTACACCTTC; cdr3_aa: CASRVTSRGSGYGYTF
v_call: TRBV11-3; cdr3_length: 14; d_call: TRBD1; clone_size: NA; j_call: TRBJ2-7; cdr3_nt: TGTGCCAGCAGCCCAGGACAGGGGGCGTGGGAGCAGTACTTC; cdr3_aa: CASSPGQGAWEQYF
v_call: TRBV6-1; cdr3_length: 15; d_call: NA; clone_size: NA; j_call: TRBJ1-5; cdr3_nt: TGTGCCAGCAGTGAAGCGTTCGGGGGCAATCAGCCCCAGCATTTT; cdr3_aa: CASSEAFGGNQPQHF
v_call: TRBV12-3/TRBV12-4; cdr3_length: 12; d_call: TRBD1; clone_size: few; j_call: TRBJ1-1; cdr3_nt: TGTGCCAGCAGTCCGACAGGGATTAAAGCTTTCTTT; cdr3_aa: CASSPTGIKAFF
v_call: TRBV7-2; cdr3_length: 15; d_call: NA; clone_size: NA; j_call: TRBJ1-1; cdr3_nt: TGTGCCAGCAGCCTCCAGGGATTATTGAACACTGAAGCTTTCTTT; cdr3_aa: CASSLQGLLNTEAFF
v_call: TRBV19; cdr3_length: 13; d_call: NA; clone_size: NA; j_call: TRBJ1-1; cdr3_nt: TGTGCCATACGGACAACTAGGGACACTGAAGCTTTCTTT; cdr3_aa: CAIRTTRDTEAFF
v_call: TRBV5-1; cdr3_length: 15; d_call: NA; clone_size: NA; j_call: TRBJ2-7; cdr3_nt: TGCGCCAGCAGCTTGGATGGCGGGATAGATAACGAGCAGTACTTC; cdr3_aa: CASSLDGGIDNEQYF
v_call: TRBV11-3; cdr3_length: 14; d_call: NA; clone_size: NA; j_call: TRBJ2-7; cdr3_nt: TGTGCCAGCAGCCCTACACAGAGTTCCTACGAGCAGTACTTC; cdr3_aa: CASSPTQSSYEQYF
v_call: TRBV20-1; cdr3_length: 12; d_call: TRBD2; clone_size: NA; j_call: TRBJ2-1; cdr3_nt: TGCAGTGCTAGTCCGGGGACTAGCGAGAAGTTCTTC; cdr3_aa: CSASPGTSEKFF
v_call: TRBV19; cdr3_length: 16; d_call: NA; clone_size: NA; j_call: TRBJ1-5; cdr3_nt: TGTGCCAGTAGTATAGATCCCGGCAGGGCGGGGCAGCCCCAGCATTTT; cdr3_aa: CASSIDPGRAGQPQHF
v_call: TRBV10-3; cdr3_length: 17; d_call: NA; clone_size: NA; j_call: TRBJ1-5; cdr3_nt: TGTGCCATCAGTGAGAGGGCTGGCCCAGGGGCTGATCAGCCCCAGCATTTT; cdr3_aa: CAISERAGPGADQPQHF
v_call: TRBV4-1; cdr3_length: 14; d_call: TRBD1; clone_size: NA; j_call: TRBJ1-1; cdr3_nt: TGCGCCAGCAGCCGGGACAGGGGTCGCACTGAAGCTTTCTTT; cdr3_aa: CASSRDRGRTEAFF
v_call: TRBV3-1/TRBV3-2; cdr3_length: 12; d_call: NA; clone_size: NA; j_call: TRBJ1-1; cdr3_nt: TGTGCCAGCAGTCGGCCACGGGGCGAAGCTTTCTTT; cdr3_aa: CASSRPRGEAFF
v_call: TRBV6-4; cdr3_length: 17; d_call: NA; clone_size: NA; j_call: TRBJ1-2; cdr3_nt: TGTGCCAGCAGCCCCACGGGGGGGTCCGTCGCCCGGTATGGCTACACCTTC; cdr3_aa: CASSPTGGSVARYGYTF
v_call: TRBV28; cdr3_length: 12; d_call: NA; clone_size: NA; j_call: TRBJ1-1; cdr3_nt: TGTGCCAGCAACGAGGGAAACACTGAAGCTTTCTTT; cdr3_aa: CASNEGNTEAFF
v_call: TRBV28; cdr3_length: 15; d_call: TRBD2; clone_size: NA; j_call: TRBJ2-1; cdr3_nt: TGTGCCAGTCCGGCCTGGGAGGGCGGTTACAATGAGCAGTTCTTC; cdr3_aa: CASPAWEGGYNEQFF
v_call: TRBV5-1; cdr3_length: 14; d_call: NA; clone_size: NA; j_call: TRBJ1-3; cdr3_nt: TGCGCCAGCAGCTTGGACAGGCTTGGAAACACCATATATTTT; cdr3_aa: CASSLDRLGNTIYF
v_call: TRBV28; cdr3_length: 13; d_call: NA; clone_size: NA; j_call: TRBJ2-5; cdr3_nt: TGTGCCAGCAGTTTGGGCAGGGTGGAGACCCAGTACTTC; cdr3_aa: CASSLGRVETQYF
v_call: TRBV27; cdr3_length: 17; d_call: TRBD1; clone_size: NA; j_call: TRBJ1-1; cdr3_nt: TGTGCCAGCAGTCCTAGATTAGACAGGGTTTGGAACACTGAAGCTTTCTTT; cdr3_aa: CASSPRLDRVWNTEAFF
v_call: TRBV11-2; cdr3_length: 16; d_call: TRBD1; clone_size: NA; j_call: TRBJ2-7; cdr3_nt: TGTGCCAGCAGCTCGTTGGGATGGCAGGGGGCTTACGAGCAGTACTTC; cdr3_aa: CASSSLGWQGAYEQYF
v_call: TRBV7-2; cdr3_length: 14; d_call: NA; clone_size: NA; j_call: TRBJ2-3; cdr3_nt: TGTGCCAACGGACACCTTGACGGCACAGATACGCAGTATTTT; cdr3_aa: CANGHLDGTDTQYF
v_call: TRBV28; cdr3_length: 14; d_call: NA; clone_size: NA; j_call: TRBJ1-5; cdr3_nt: TGTGCCAGCAACGTCCAGGGGAAGGGGCAGCCCCAGCATTTT; cdr3_aa: CASNVQGKGQPQHF
v_call: TRBV4-1; cdr3_length: 16; d_call: TRBD1; clone_size: NA; j_call: TRBJ1-3; cdr3_nt: TGCGCCAGCAGCCGTATGCCGGGACAGGTTGGAAACACCATATATTTT; cdr3_aa: CASSRMPGQVGNTIYF
v_call: TRBV28; cdr3_length: 13; d_call: TRBD1; clone_size: once; j_call: TRBJ2-7; cdr3_nt: TGTGCCAGCAGCCTAGGGGGCGAGGGCAAGCAGTACTTC; cdr3_aa: CASSLGGEGKQYF
v_call: TRBV24-1; cdr3_length: 14; d_call: NA; clone_size: NA; j_call: TRBJ1-5; cdr3_nt: TGTGCCACCAGTGATATAACGGTCAATCAGCCCCAGCATTTT; cdr3_aa: CATSDITVNQPQHF